The 9 T cell receptor beta chains in this list originate from one sample, sequenced in a study of OX40 agonist ivuxolimab in advanced cancers. Sequencing used immunoSEQ multiplex PCR; TCRdb keeps in-frame clones, though not all of them. The table has tens of thousands of clones, 70% to 85% seen once. Sequencing was performed on CD4+ or CD8+ T cells sorted from blood, taken in a trial of the OX40 agonist ivuxolimab. The receptor source for this set is an adult with an advanced solid tumor such as melanoma, head and neck, liver or kidney cancer.

V usage is TRBV10-3 and J usage is TRBJ2-3; TRBD2 might be the D (5 bases). The V end was cut by 5 bases, the J end by 1 base, with 13 bases between. CDR1 is ENHRY, CDR2 SYGVKD, per germline. The CDR3 spans 15 residues. CDR3 in DNA: TGTGCCATCAGTTCCGACGGACTGGGCACAGATACGCAGTATTTT. Protein sequence: CAISSDGLGTDTQYF.

This clone was counted between two and nine times. The chain recombines TRBV4-1 with TRBJ2-7, with no clear D. The germline CDR1 and CDR2 sequences are MGHRA and YSYEKL. V lost 1 base and J lost 1, with 11 bases in between. This CDR3 has 15 amino acids. Here the CDR3 DNA reads TGCGCCAGCAGCCAAGTACATGAGCATTCCTACGAGCAGTACTTC. Translation: CASSQVHEHSYEQYF.

The rearrangement uses TRBV19 and TRBJ2-7, with a weak D call TRBD2 (5 bases). The CDR3 runs 14 residues. The ends were cut back, 5 bases at V and 2 bases at J, with 13 bases in the middle. Per germline, CDR1 LNHDA and CDR2 SQIVND (reference sequence). CDR3 nucleotides: TGTGCCAGTAGTCCAACCTTCGGGACCTACGAGCAGTACTTC. It yields the protein CASSPTFGTYEQYF.

This chain links TRBV5-4 with TRBJ2-5; D may be TRBD2 (5 bases). Between the trimmed V and J ends, which lost 3 bases and 5 bases, there was a span of 11 bases. CDR1 is SGHNT, CDR2 YYREEE, per germline (reference sequence). This CDR3 is built from 13 residues. The CDR3 is CASSYQEAETQYF. The CDR3 bases are TGTGCCAGCAGCTACCAGGAGGCGGAGACCCAGTACTTC. Complete variable domain (other parts from reference TRBV5-4 and TRBJ2-5): ETGVTQSPTHLIKTRGQQVTLRCSSQSGHNTVSWYQQALGQGPQFIFQYYREEENGRGNFPPRFSGLQFPNYSSELNVNALELDDSALYLCASSYQEAETQYFGPGTRLLVL.

The chain links TRBV6-1 to TRBJ1-1, with D possibly being TRBD1 (6 bases). CDR3 length: 13 amino acids. The V end was cut by 4 bases, the J end by 1 base, with 7 bases between. CDR1 is MNHNS, CDR2 SASEGT, per germline. CDR3 sequence: CASSVQGNTEAFF. The CDR3 nucleotides are TGTGCCAGCAGTGTACAGGGGAACACTGAAGCTTTCTTT.

The chain employs TRBV11-2 and TRBJ2-5, with D perhaps matching TRBD2 (6 bases). The V and J ends lost 3 bases and 4 bases respectively, with 21 bases between them. The CDR3 contains 17 residues. The germline V gene encodes CDR1 SGHAT and CDR2 FQNNGV. The CDR3 DNA is TGTGCCAGCAGCTTGGGGGGAGGTGTAAGGGGCGGAGAGACCCAGTACTTC. Translating gives CASSLGGGVRGGETQYF.

The rearrangement links TRBV27 to TRBJ2-1; TRBD2 matches 12 bases. CDR1 MNHEY and CDR2 SMNVEV come from the germline V gene (reference sequence). There are 16 residues in the CDR3. Trimming cost V 6 bases and J 10 bases; bases outside gene matches: 13. The CDR3 DNA reads TGTGCCAGCAGCCCAACACGACTAGCGGGAGCATGGGAGCAGTTCTTC. Amino acid sequence: CASSPTRLAGAWEQFF.

This clone was found many times. This chain connects TRBV18 to TRBJ2-1; D ambiguous. The CDR3 runs to 13 residues. Germline lookup yields CDR1 KGHSH and CDR2 LQKENI. V lost 2 bases, J lost 3 bases, and 5 bases lay in between. For the CDR3, the DNA is TGTGCCAGCTCACCAACGGGCTACAATGAGCAGTTCTTC. Protein sequence: CASSPTGYNEQFF.

CDR3 protein: CASSFRGGSNTEAFF. As DNA, the CDR3 is TGTGCCAGCAGTTTCAGGGGTGGGTCGAACACTGAAGCTTTCTTT. The J gene is TRBJ1-1, the V gene TRBV6-6; possible D gene TRBD1, 6 bases. CDR1 is MNHNY, CDR2 SVGAGI, per germline (reference sequence). The CDR3 is 15 residues long. V was clipped by 4 bases and J by 1 base, with 13 bases between them.